The sequence of this T cell receptor beta chain was determined in a study of blood T cell repertoires in COVID-19. Study information: The study drew acute and convalescent COVID-19 samples from the United States, Italy and Spain. T cells, B-cell-depleted T cells, or PBMCs provided the cDNA or gDNA that served as material.

Per the study methods: Cell counts per sample came from amplifying reference gene primers. Profiled with immunoSEQ multiplex PCR; TCRdb holds only in-frame clones, not every one. From that table come the V and J calls and clone size; the DNA was used to work out D and trimming. The sample includes some 180,000 clones, 75% to 95% of them seen just once. Trimming shortened V by 10 bases and J by 4 bases, and 11 bases separated the two germline ends. Germline CDR1 reads LNHDA; CDR2 reads SQIVND (reference sequence). This CDR3 region has 13 residues. The sample consisted of peripheral blood. The chain carries TRBV19 and TRBJ2-6; possible D gene TRBD1, 5 bases. The source of this sequence is a man aged 50-60 years with acute or convalescent COVID-19. As DNA, the CDR3 is TGTGCCACCAGGGAATCCGGGGCCAACGTCCTGACTTTC. It specifies CATRESGANVLTF.